The clone carrying this TCR beta chain was seen a handful of times. Antigen unknown. This record comes from a study of post-analysis software for immune sequencing data. The study's findings and limits: Samples prepared in the same batch strongly co-clustered by F measure. Comparison with controls showed significantly lower normalized Chao1 diversity in multiple sclerosis patients. Included in a set of about five TRBV segments more frequent in patients than controls were TRBV5-6, TRBV5-1 and TRBV20-1.

Prepared TCR beta cDNA libraries contained unique molecular identifiers. TCRdb reprocessed the PCR reads with MiXCR, giving one entry per CDR3 protein. The sample lists fewer than 850,000 distinct CDR3 sequences, roughly 30% occurring once. The CDR3 runs to 15 residues. V lost 5 bases and J lost 6; bases outside the gene matches: 13. Germline CDR1 is SGHTA and CDR2 is FQGNSA. This sequence joins TRBV7-2 and TRBJ2-7; 7 bases are a match to TRBD2. This TCR came from a girl between 10 and 17 years old with multiple sclerosis. Sequencing was done on a sample of blood. CDR3 nucleotide sequence: TGTGCCAGCAGCCCCCACGGACTAGTAGCCTCCGAGCAGTACTTC. This encodes CASSPHGLVASEQYF.